The 27 T cell receptor beta chains given below trace back to one sample, sequenced in a study of CD8+ T cells in alopecia areata. In each case, RNA was isolated and then reverse transcribed into cDNA as the sequencing template. Clones were read by immunoSEQ multiplex PCR, and TCRdb kept only the in-frame ones, dropping some. The data hold some 150,000 clones, with 45% to 60% observed a single time. Sequenced material: CD8+ T cells sorted from blood, taken at week 0. Source of these receptors: a human donor with alopecia areata.

This rearrangement joins TRBV7-6 to TRBJ2-5, with 12 bases that match TRBD2. CDR1 SGHVS and CDR2 FNYEAQ come from the germline V gene. The CDR3 spans 16 residues. V was pared by 5 bases and J by 2 bases, with 6 bases of the junction left unmatched. The CDR3 region has the DNA TGTGCCAGCAGCCCCCGGACTAGCGGGGCTCAAGAGACCCAGTACTTC. Translation gives CASSPRTSGAQETQYF.

Notes on this clone: Other DNA sequences in the sample encode the same CDR3. CDR3 in amino acids: CAWSVGWDTEAFF. In DNA form, the CDR3 reads TGTGCCTGGAGTGTGGGCTGGGACACTGAAGCTTTCTTT. This sequence joins TRBV30 and TRBJ1-1; D remains unclear. The CDR3 is 13 residues long. CDR1 and CDR2 from the germline V gene are GTSNPN and SVGIG (reference sequence). The V gene lost 0 bases and the J gene lost 3 bases, with 8 bases spanning the gap.

As to this clone: Other DNA sequences in this sample translate to the same CDR3. In nucleotides, the CDR3 is TGCAGCGTCGGGGACAGGTCCTACGAGCAGTACTTC. Translating it yields CSVGDRSYEQYF. The chain couples TRBV29-1 to TRBJ2-7; 8 positions agree with TRBD1. V was pared by 6 bases and J by 1 base, with 2 bases of the junction left unmatched. The V gene's germline CDR1 is SQVTM and CDR2 ANQGSEA. The CDR3 runs 12 residues.

The chain joins TRBV30 to TRBJ2-1, with a possible D match to TRBD1 (5 bases). Per germline, CDR1 GTSNPN and CDR2 SVGIG (reference sequence). V gave up 0 bases and J gave up 7 bases, with 10 bases separating them. The CDR3 covers 13 residues. The chain's CDR3 is CAWSVGAVNEQFF. The CDR3 DNA is TGTGCCTGGAGTGTAGGGGCAGTGAATGAGCAGTTCTTC.

The genes are TRBV7-9 and TRBJ2-1, with D hard to call. This CDR3 contains 13 residues. Germline values: CDR1 SEHNR, CDR2 FQNEAQ (reference sequence). The V end lost 3 bases, the J end lost 6 bases, and 9 bases lay between the germline ends. The CDR3 bases are TGTGCCAGCAGCTTGGGTAGCTCCAATGAGCAGTTCTTC. Encoded protein: CASSLGSSNEQFF.

This clone has a handful of counts. The identical CDR3 is also encoded by other nucleotide sequences in the sample. The chain couples TRBV27 to TRBJ2-1; no clear D. The V end was cut by 3 bases, the J end by 3 bases, with 6 bases between. CDR3 length equals 13 residues. Germline values: CDR1 MNHEY, CDR2 SMNVEV (reference sequence). The CDR3 region is CASSLASYNEQFF. The CDR3 DNA follows: TGTGCCAGCAGTTTGGCTAGCTACAATGAGCAGTTCTTC.

This clone was observed a handful of times. J is TRBJ1-1 and V is TRBV13; TRBD1 matches 11 bases. CDR3 size: 17 residues. V dropped 4 bases and J dropped 3; count of bases not matched to a gene: 10. CDR1 is PRHDT, CDR2 FYEKMQ, per germline (reference sequence). The CDR3 sequence is CASSSGQGASGDTEAFF. DNA of the CDR3: TGTGCCAGCAGCTCCGGACAGGGGGCGAGTGGGGACACTGAAGCTTTCTTT.

This rearrangement joins TRBV27 to TRBJ2-7; possibly TRBD1 for D (6 bases). The CDR3 is 12 amino acids. Trimming cost V 6 bases and J 2 bases, with 8 bases left between them. Germline CDR1 reads MNHEY; CDR2 reads SMNVEV (reference sequence). CDR3 nucleotides: TGTGCCAGCAGAGAGGGGGCCTACGAGCAGTACTTC. Protein product: CASREGAYEQYF.

V gene TRBV27 combines with J gene TRBJ2-1, with 11 bases identical to TRBD2. Per germline, CDR1 MNHEY and CDR2 SMNVEV (reference sequence). V trimming: 7 bases; J trimming: 9 bases; junction bases outside the gene matches: 17. This CDR3 contains 17 residues. Here the CDR3 DNA reads TGTGCCAGCACTTATGTAGGGACTAGCGGCTCCAACGGTGAGCAGTTCTTC. Translation: CASTYVGTSGSNGEQFF.

The genes are TRBV23-1 and TRBJ1-2; 7 bases align to TRBD1. TRBV23-1 is identified as an open reading frame with a role that is uncertain. The CDR3 totals 15 residues. The J segment lost 2 bases and the V segment lost 5 bases, leaving 8 bases of the junction unmatched. CDR3 residues: CASSAYRTGNYGYTF. The CDR3 DNA sequence: TGCGCCAGCAGTGCGTATCGGACAGGCAACTATGGCTACACCTTC.

This clone was seen more than once but under ten times. V usage is TRBV7-9 and J usage is TRBJ1-1; TRBD1 is a possible D gene (6 bases). The CDR3 extends over 15 amino acids. Trimming removed 1 base at V and 2 bases at J, with 11 bases between. Germline CDR1 reads SEHNR; CDR2 reads FQNEAQ (reference sequence). CDR3 sequence: CASSLEGGINTEAFF. CDR3 in DNA: TGTGCCAGCAGCTTAGAGGGGGGTATCAACACTGAAGCTTTCTTT.

The table lists this clone with a few counts. The rearrangement links TRBV30 to TRBJ2-7; 12 nucleotides agree with TRBD1. This CDR3 contains 14 residues. V trimming: 3 bases; J trimming: 4 bases; junction bases outside the gene matches: 4. The germline CDR1 and CDR2 sequences are GTSNPN and SVGIG (reference sequence). For the CDR3, the DNA is TGTGCCTGGAGGCCGGGACAGGGGGCTTACGAGCAGTACTTC. Translating it yields CAWRPGQGAYEQYF.

The V gene is TRBV5-1, the J gene TRBJ2-3; maybe TRBD1 (5 bases). The CDR3 totals 15 residues. V lost 1 base and J lost 0, with 9 bases in between. The germline CDR1 and CDR2 sequences are SGHRS and YFSETQ. The CDR3 region is CASSLPRASTDTQYF. In DNA form, the CDR3 reads TGCGCCAGCAGCTTGCCCAGGGCTAGCACAGATACGCAGTATTTT.

The rearrangement joins TRBV7-7 to TRBJ2-7; 8 bases fit TRBD1. V lost 1 base and J lost 1; bases outside the gene matches: 3. Germline V gene sequence: CDR1 SSHAT, CDR2 FNYEAQ (reference sequence). The CDR3 consists of 15 residues. CDR3 sequence: CASSLGQGFSYEQYF. The CDR3 DNA reads TGTGCCAGCAGCTTAGGACAGGGGTTTTCCTACGAGCAGTACTTC.

The chain employs TRBV12-5 and TRBJ1-2, with D hard to call. The CDR3 spans 15 residues. Per germline, CDR1 LGHNT and CDR2 FRNRAP. V was clipped by 0 bases and J by 4 bases, with 12 bases between them. Here the CDR3 reads CASGLVHEGSYGYTF. The DNA of the CDR3 is TGTGCTAGTGGTTTGGTACATGAGGGATCCTATGGCTACACCTTC.

The CDR3 loop is CASNPGHPSYEQYF. CDR3 nucleotide sequence: TGTGCCAGTAATCCGGGACACCCCTCCTACGAGCAGTACTTC. This rearrangement joins TRBV19 to TRBJ2-7; D is perhaps TRBD1 (6 bases). The germline V gene encodes CDR1 LNHDA and CDR2 SQIVND (reference sequence). Trimming took off 7 bases at V and 0 bases at J, with 13 bases between the two ends. The CDR3 covers 14 residues.

The chain links TRBV2 to TRBJ1-2; the D gene is possibly TRBD1 (5 bases). The CDR3 has 13 amino acids. In germline, CDR1 is SNHLY, CDR2 FYNNEI. With 7 bases removed from V and 3 bases from J, the gap between germline ends came to 12 bases. The CDR3: CASNMLGDYGYTF. The DNA of the CDR3 is TGTGCCAGCAATATGTTAGGGGACTATGGCTACACCTTC.

The chain uses TRBV4-1 and TRBJ2-3; 9 nucleotides agree with TRBD2. Germline V gene data show CDR1 as MGHRA and CDR2 as YSYEKL. Losses at the gene ends were 4 bases for V and 3 bases for J; bases not matched to a gene: 5. The CDR3 has 15 residues. The DNA for the CDR3 is TGCGCCAGCAGCCCGCGGCGGGGGGGGACAGATACGCAGTATTTT. Protein product: CASSPRRGGTDTQYF.

J is TRBJ2-2 and V is TRBV30; tentative D call: TRBD2 (5 bases). CDR1 and CDR2 from the germline V gene are GTSNPN and SVGIG (reference sequence). The V end was cut by 8 bases, the J end by 7 bases, with 17 bases between. CDR3 length equals 13 residues. The CDR3 protein is CARGITEDGELFF. CDR3 sequence (DNA): TGTGCCCGAGGGATCACGGAGGACGGGGAGCTGTTTTTT.

This rearrangement joins TRBV29-1 to TRBJ1-2; no firm D call. Trimming left V 5 bases short and J 4 bases short, with 11 bases between. The germline gives CDR1 SQVTM, CDR2 ANQGSEA. The CDR3 is 12 residues long. CDR3 DNA: TGCAGCGTTCCTACAATTCTCTATGGCTACACCTTC. It codes for CSVPTILYGYTF. Looking up the rest from reference TRBV29-1 and TRBJ1-2 gives the full variable domain: SAVISQKPSRDICQRGTSLTIQCQVDSQVTMMFWYRQQPGQSLTLIATANQGSEATYESGFVIDKFPISRPNLTFSTLTVSNMSPEDSSIYLCSVPTILYGYTFGSGTRLTVV.

A remark on this clone: The same CDR3 arises from other DNA sequences in this sample as well. The chain has TRBV13 and TRBJ1-5; D unresolved. The V and J ends lost 0 bases and 4 bases respectively, with 1 base between them. This CDR3 spans 12 amino acids. Germline V gene data show CDR1 as PRHDT and CDR2 as FYEKMQ (reference sequence). CDR3 in amino acids: CASSLGNQPQHF. The CDR3 nucleotides are TGTGCCAGCAGCTTAGGTAATCAGCCCCAGCATTTT.

The chain uses TRBV19 and TRBJ2-1, with a tentative D call TRBD2 (6 bases). This CDR3 is 12 amino acids long. The V end was cut by 7 bases, the J end by 6 bases, with 10 bases between. Germline V gene lookup returns CDR1 LNHDA and CDR2 SQIVND (reference sequence). CDR3 protein: CASIGGFNEQFF. Here the CDR3 DNA reads TGTGCCAGTATTGGGGGGTTCAATGAGCAGTTCTTC.

The V and J genes are TRBV4-1 and TRBJ2-7; TRBD1 agrees at 7 bases. V shed 1 base and J 3 bases; nucleotides not matched to a gene: 9. In germline, CDR1 is MGHRA, CDR2 YSYEKL. The CDR3 length is 16 residues. CDR3 coding DNA: TGCGCCAGCAGCCAAGGAGGTATGACAGGGTACTACGAGCAGTACTTC. Translating gives CASSQGGMTGYYEQYF.

There are a few counts of this clone. The V call is TRBV4-3, the J call TRBJ1-1; D not certain. Germline V gene sequence: CDR1 LGHNA, CDR2 YSLEER. The CDR3 runs 17 residues. Deletions cut 0 bases from V and 0 bases from J, with 14 bases between. The CDR3 loop reads CASSQESSGFMNTEAFF. DNA of the CDR3: TGCGCCAGCAGCCAAGAGTCATCTGGGTTTATGAACACTGAAGCTTTCTTT.

Many counts were recorded for this clone. The chain links TRBV27 to TRBJ1-6, with D uncertain. The length of the CDR3 is 14 residues. Deletions cut 6 bases from V and 6 bases from J, with 12 bases between. Looked up from germline, CDR1 is MNHEY and CDR2 is SMNVEV (reference sequence). The CDR3 here is CASRQMTLNSPLHF. In DNA, the CDR3 is TGTGCCAGCAGACAAATGACACTTAATTCACCCCTCCACTTT.

This clone was observed a few times. The chain uses TRBV7-9 and TRBJ2-3, with a weak D call TRBD2 (6 bases). The CDR3 spans 15 residues. Per germline, CDR1 SEHNR and CDR2 FQNEAQ (reference sequence). The ends were cut back, 2 bases at V and 0 bases at J, with 9 bases in the middle. The CDR3 nucleotides read TGTGCCAGCAGCTTAATTGCGGGGAGCACAGATACGCAGTATTTT. Protein product: CASSLIAGSTDTQYF.

The chain links TRBV4-3 to TRBJ1-1; no reliable D call. V gave up 0 bases and J gave up 4 bases, with 6 bases separating them. The CDR3 runs 13 residues. Germline V gene sequence: CDR1 LGHNA, CDR2 YSLEER. In DNA, the CDR3 is TGCGCCAGCAGCCAAGACTTCGGCACTGAAGCTTTCTTT. Protein: CASSQDFGTEAFF.